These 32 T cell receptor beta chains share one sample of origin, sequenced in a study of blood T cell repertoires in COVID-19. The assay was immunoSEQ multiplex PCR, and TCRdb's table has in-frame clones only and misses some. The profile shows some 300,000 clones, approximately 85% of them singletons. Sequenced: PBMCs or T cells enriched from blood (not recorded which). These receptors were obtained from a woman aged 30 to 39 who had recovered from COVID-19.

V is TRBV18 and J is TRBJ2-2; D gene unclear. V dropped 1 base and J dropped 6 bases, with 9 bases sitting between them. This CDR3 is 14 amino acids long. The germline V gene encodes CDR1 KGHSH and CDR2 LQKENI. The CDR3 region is CASSPLVTSGELFF. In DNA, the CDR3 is TGTGCCAGCTCACCACTAGTTACGTCCGGGGAGCTGTTTTTT.

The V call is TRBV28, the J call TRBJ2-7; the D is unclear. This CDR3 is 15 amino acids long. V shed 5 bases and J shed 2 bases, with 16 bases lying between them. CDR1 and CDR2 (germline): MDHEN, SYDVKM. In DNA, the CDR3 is TGTGCCAGCAGTCCTTCCGCGGTTGGAACCTACGAGCAGTACTTC. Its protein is CASSPSAVGTYEQYF.

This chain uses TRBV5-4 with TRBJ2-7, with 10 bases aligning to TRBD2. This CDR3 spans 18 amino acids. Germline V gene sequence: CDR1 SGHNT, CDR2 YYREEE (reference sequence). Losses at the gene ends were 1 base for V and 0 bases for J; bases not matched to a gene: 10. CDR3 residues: CASSLSRTSGGSSYEQYF. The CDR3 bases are TGTGCCAGCAGCTTGAGCAGGACTAGCGGAGGGAGCTCCTACGAGCAGTACTTC.

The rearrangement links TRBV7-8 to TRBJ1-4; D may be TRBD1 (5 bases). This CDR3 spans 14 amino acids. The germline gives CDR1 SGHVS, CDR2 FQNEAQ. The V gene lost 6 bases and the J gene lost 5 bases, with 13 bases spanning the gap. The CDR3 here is CASRTGRGNEKLFF. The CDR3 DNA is TGTGCCAGCAGGACGGGTCGGGGGAATGAAAAACTGTTTTTT.

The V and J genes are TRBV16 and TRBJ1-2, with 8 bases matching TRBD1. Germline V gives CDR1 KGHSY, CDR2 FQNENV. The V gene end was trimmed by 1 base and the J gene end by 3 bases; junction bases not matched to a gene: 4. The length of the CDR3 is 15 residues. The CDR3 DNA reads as TGTGCCAGCAGCCAATTCGGGACAGGAGACTATGGCTACACCTTC. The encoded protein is CASSQFGTGDYGYTF.

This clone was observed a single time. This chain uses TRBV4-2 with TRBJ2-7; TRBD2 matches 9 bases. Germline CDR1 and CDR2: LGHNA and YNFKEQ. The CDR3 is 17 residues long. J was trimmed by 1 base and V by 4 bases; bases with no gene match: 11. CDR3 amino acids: CASSPGPSGTYSYEQYF. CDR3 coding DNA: TGTGCCAGCAGCCCCGGTCCTAGCGGGACCTATTCCTACGAGCAGTACTTC.

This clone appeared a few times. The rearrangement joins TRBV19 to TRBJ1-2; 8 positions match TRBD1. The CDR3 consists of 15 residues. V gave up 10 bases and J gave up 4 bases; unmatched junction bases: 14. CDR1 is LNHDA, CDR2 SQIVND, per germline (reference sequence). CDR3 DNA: TGTGCCACCACTCCTCGGACAGGGTTAGGCTATGGCTACACCTTC. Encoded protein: CATTPRTGLGYGYTF.

Written as DNA, the CDR3 is TGTGCCAGCAGCTTGGGGCCAAATTTGGATGAGCAGTTCTTC. Its protein is CASSLGPNLDEQFF. This rearrangement joins TRBV7-3 to TRBJ2-1; D is possibly TRBD1 (5 bases). CDR1 and CDR2 from the germline V gene are SGHTA and FQGTGA. The CDR3 consists of 14 residues. Trimming pared 3 bases from V and 8 bases from J, leaving 14 bases between.

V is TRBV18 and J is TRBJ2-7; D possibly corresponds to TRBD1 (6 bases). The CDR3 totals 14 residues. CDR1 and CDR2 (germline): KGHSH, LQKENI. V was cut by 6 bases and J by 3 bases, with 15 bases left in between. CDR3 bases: TGTGCCAGCTCGCCTCCCGGGACAAACTACGAGCAGTACTTC. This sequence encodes CASSPPGTNYEQYF.

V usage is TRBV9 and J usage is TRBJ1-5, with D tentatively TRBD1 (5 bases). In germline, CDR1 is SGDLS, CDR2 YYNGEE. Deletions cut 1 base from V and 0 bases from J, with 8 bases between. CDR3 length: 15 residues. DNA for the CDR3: TGTGCCAGCAGCGTAACAGGCGCTAGCAATCAGCCCCAGCATTTT. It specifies CASSVTGASNQPQHF.

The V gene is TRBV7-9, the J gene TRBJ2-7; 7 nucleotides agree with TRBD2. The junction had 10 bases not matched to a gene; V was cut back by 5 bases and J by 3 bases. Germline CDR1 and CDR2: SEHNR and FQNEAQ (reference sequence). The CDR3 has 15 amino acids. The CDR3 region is CASSLSGGGFYEQYF. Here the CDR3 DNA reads TGTGCCAGCAGCCTAAGTGGGGGAGGGTTCTACGAGCAGTACTTC.

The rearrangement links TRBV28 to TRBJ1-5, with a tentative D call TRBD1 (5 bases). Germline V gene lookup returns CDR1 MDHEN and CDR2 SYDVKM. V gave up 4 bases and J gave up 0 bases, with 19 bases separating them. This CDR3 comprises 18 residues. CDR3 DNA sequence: TGTGCCAGCAGTTCCCAGGGAGGGGCGAGGTTTAGCAATCAGCCCCAGCATTTT. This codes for CASSSQGGARFSNQPQHF.

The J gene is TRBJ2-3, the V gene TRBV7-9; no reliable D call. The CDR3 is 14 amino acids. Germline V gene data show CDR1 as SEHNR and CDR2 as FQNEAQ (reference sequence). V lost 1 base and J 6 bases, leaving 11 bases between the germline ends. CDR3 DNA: TGTGCCAGCAGCTTAGTTTCCCCCCGGGATACGCAGTATTTT. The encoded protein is CASSLVSPRDTQYF.

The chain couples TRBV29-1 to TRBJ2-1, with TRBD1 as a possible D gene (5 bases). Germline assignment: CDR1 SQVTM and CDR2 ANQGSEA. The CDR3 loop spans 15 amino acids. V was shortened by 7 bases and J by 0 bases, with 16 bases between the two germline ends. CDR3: CSAEGVLSSYNEQFF. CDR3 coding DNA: TGCAGCGCCGAAGGGGTCCTTAGCTCCTACAATGAGCAGTTCTTC.

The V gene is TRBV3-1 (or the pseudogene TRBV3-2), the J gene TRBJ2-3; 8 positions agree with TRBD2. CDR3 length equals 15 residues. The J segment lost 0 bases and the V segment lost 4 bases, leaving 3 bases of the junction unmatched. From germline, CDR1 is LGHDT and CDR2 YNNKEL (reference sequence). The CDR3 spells CASSLAGSSTDTQYF. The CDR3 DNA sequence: TGTGCCAGCAGCCTAGCGGGGTCAAGCACAGATACGCAGTATTTT.

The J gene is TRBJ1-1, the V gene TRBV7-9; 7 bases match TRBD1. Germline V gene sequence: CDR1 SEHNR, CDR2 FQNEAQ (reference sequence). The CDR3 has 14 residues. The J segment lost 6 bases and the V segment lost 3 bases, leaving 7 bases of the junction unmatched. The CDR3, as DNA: TGTGCCAGCAGCTTTAGCGGCCAGGGGGCTGAAGCTTTCTTT. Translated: CASSFSGQGAEAFF.

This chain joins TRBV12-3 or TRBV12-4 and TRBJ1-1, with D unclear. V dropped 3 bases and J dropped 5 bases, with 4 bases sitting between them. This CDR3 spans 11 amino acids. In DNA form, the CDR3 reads TGTGCCAGCAGTTTTAAAACTGAAGCTTTCTTT. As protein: CASSFKTEAFF.

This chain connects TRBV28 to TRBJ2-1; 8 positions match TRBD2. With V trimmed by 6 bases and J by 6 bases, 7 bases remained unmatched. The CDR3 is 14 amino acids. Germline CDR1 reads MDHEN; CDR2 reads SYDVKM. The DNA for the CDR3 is TGTGCCAGCAGACCGAGCGGGAGCCCCAATGAGCAGTTCTTC. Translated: CASRPSGSPNEQFF.

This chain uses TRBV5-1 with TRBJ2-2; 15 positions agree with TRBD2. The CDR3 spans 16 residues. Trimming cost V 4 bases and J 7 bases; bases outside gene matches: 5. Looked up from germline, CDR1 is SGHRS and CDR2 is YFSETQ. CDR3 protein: CASSPGLAGGNGELFF. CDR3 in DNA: TGCGCCAGCAGCCCGGGACTAGCGGGAGGTAACGGGGAGCTGTTTTTT.

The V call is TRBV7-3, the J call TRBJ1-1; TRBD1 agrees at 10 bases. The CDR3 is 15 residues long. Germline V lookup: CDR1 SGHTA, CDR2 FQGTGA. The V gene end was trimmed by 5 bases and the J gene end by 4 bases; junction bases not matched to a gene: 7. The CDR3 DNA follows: TGTGCCAGCAGCGCAGCAGGGACAGGGGTCACTGAAGCTTTCTTT. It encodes CASSAAGTGVTEAFF.

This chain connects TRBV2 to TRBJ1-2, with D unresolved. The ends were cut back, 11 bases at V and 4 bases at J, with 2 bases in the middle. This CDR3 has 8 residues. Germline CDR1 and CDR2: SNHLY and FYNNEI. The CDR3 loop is CALYGYTF. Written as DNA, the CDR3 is TGTGCCCTCTATGGCTACACCTTC.

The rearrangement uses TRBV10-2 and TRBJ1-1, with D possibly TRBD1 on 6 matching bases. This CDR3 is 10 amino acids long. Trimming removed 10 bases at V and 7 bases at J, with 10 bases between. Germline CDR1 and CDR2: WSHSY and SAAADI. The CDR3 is CATRTDEAFF. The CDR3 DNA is TGCGCCACCCGGACAGATGAAGCTTTCTTT.

The CDR3 loop reads CASSLGIQGLDQPQHF. The CDR3 DNA is TGTGCCAGCAGCTTAGGGATCCAGGGTCTAGATCAGCCCCAGCATTTT. The chain employs TRBV5-5 and TRBJ1-5; possible D gene TRBD1, 5 bases. The CDR3 is made up of 16 amino acids. V lost 2 bases to trimming and J lost 5 bases, with 17 bases between them. The germline gives CDR1 SGHKS, CDR2 YYEKEE (reference sequence).

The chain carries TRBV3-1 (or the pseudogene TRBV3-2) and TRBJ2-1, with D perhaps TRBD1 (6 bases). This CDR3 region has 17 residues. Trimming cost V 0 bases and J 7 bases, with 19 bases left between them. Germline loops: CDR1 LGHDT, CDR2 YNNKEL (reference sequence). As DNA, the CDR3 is TGTGCCAGCAGCCAAGATCTCCCTTCGGACAGAAGAAATGAGCAGTTCTTC. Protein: CASSQDLPSDRRNEQFF.

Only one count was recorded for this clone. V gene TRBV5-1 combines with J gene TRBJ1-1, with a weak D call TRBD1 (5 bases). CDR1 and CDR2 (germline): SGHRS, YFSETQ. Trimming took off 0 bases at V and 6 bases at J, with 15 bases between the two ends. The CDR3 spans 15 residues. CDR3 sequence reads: CASSLVGGGSPEAFF. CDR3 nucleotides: TGCGCCAGCAGCTTGGTGGGGGGTGGGTCCCCTGAAGCTTTCTTT.

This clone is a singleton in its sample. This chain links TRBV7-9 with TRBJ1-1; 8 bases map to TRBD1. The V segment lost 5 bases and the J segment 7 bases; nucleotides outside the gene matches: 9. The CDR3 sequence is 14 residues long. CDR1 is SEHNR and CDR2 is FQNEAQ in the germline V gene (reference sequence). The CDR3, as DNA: TGTGCCAGCAGCCAGACAGGGGTACCTTATGAAGCTTTCTTT. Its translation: CASSQTGVPYEAFF. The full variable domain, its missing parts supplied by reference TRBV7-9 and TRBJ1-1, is DTGVSQNPRHKITKRGQNVTFRCDPISEHNRLYWYRQTLGQGPEFLTYFQNEAQLEKSRLLSDRFSAERPKGSFSTLEIQRTEQGDSAMYLCASSQTGVPYEAFFGQGTRLTVV.

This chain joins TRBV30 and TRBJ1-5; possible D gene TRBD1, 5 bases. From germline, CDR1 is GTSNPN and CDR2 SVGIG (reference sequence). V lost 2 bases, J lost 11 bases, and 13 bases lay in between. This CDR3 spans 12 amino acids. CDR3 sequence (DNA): TGTGCCTGGAGTACAGGATCTTGGACCCAGCATTTT. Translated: CAWSTGSWTQHF.

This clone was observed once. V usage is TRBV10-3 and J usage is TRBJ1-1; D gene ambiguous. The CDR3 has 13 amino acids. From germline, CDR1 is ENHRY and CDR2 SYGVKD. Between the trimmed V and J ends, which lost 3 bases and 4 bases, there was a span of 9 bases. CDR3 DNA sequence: TGTGCCATCAGTGATCACGAGAGCACTGAAGCTTTCTTT. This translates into CAISDHESTEAFF.

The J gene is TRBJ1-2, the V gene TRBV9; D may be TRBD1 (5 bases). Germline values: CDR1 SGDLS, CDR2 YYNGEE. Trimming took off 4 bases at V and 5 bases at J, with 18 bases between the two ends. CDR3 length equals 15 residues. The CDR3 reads CASSKGVAPEYGYTF. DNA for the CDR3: TGTGCCAGCAGCAAAGGGGTGGCCCCAGAATATGGCTACACCTTC. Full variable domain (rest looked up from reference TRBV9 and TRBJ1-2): DSGVTQTPKHLITATGQRVTLRCSPRSGDLSVYWYQQSLDQGLQFLIQYYNGEERAKGNILERFSAQQFPDLHSELNLSSLELGDSALYFCASSKGVAPEYGYTFGSGTRLTVV.

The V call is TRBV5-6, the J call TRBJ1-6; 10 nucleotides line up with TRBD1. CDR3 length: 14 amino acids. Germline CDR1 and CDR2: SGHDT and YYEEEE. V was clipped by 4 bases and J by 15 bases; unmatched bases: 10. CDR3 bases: TGTGCCAGCAGCCCGGGACAGGGGCGCTCGCTCCTCCACTTT. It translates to CASSPGQGRSLLHF.

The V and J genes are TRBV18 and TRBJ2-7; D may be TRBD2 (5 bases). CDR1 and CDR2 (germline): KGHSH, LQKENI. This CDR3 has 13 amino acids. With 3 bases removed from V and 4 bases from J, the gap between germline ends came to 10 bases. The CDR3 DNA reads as TGTGCCAGCTCACCCCGGCCGGGGTACGAGCAGTACTTC. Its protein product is CASSPRPGYEQYF.

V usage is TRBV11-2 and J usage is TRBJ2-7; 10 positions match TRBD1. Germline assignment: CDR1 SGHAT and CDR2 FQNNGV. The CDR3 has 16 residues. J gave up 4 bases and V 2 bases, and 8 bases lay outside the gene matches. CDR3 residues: CASSLSGDRGQYEQYF. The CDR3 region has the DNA TGTGCCAGCAGCTTATCAGGGGACAGGGGCCAATACGAGCAGTACTTC.